This paragraph covers one T cell receptor (beta chain) sequence. These data originate in a study of blood T cell repertoires in COVID-19. Study-wide background: Sites across the United States, Italy and Spain contributed samples from acute and convalescent COVID-19. PBMCs, B-cell-depleted T cells, or T cells were the source of the cDNA or gDNA that made up the material.

The CDR3 consists of 20 residues. Germline assignment: CDR1 LGHDT and CDR2 YNNKEL (reference sequence). V shed 0 bases and J 1 base; nucleotides not matched to a gene: 11. In Seattle, patients joined the study during active infection and were tracked longitudinally. The method was immunoSEQ multiplex PCR; TCRdb's version includes in-frame clones alone and lacks a portion of them. Altogether over 45,000 clones are present, 89% being singletons, with the ten largest covering around 46%. The sequenced material came from peripheral blood. This chain joins TRBV3-1 (or the pseudogene TRBV3-2) and TRBJ1-4; 10 bases are a match to TRBD1. This sequence originates from a woman aged 60-70 years with COVID-19, enrolled during active disease. For the CDR3, the DNA is TGTGCCAGCAGCCAAGAGGGGACAGGGGAATATCCTGGAACTAATGAAAAACTGTTTTTT. Translation gives CASSQEGTGEYPGTNEKLFF.